This record concerns one T cell receptor (beta chain) sequence. The CDR3 runs to 16 residues. Trimming pared 1 base from V and 1 base from J, leaving 14 bases between. From germline, CDR1 is SGHRS and CDR2 YFSETQ. Authors' methods: From reference gene primer amplification, estimates of nucleated cell counts were derived. Using immunoSEQ multiplex PCR, the repertoire was profiled, and TCRdb retains in-frame clones only, with some absent. For V, J and clone size, that table is used; D and trimming come from the DNA. The table lists over 150,000 clones, approximately 73% of them singletons. These data come from a study of blood T cell repertoires in COVID-19. For the study at large: Some COVID-19 samples were acute and others convalescent; all came from the United States, Italy and Spain. T cells, B-cell-depleted T cells, or PBMCs provided the cDNA or gDNA that served as material.

Specimen: peripheral blood. The sequence derives from a woman of 80 years or more with acute or convalescent COVID-19. The rearrangement uses TRBV5-1 and TRBJ1-1; maybe TRBD1 (5 bases). CDR3 sequence reads: CASSLSGRPWNTEAFF. The CDR3 DNA sequence: TGCGCCAGCAGCTTGTCAGGGCGCCCGTGGAACACTGAAGCTTTCTTT.